Listed here are 6 T cell receptor beta chains from one sample, sequenced in a study of human T cells and chemical hapten exposure. Time point denoted: patch test 2, 6 weeks after DPC sensitization. The treatment was: therapeutic diphenylcyclopropenone sensitization with weekly scalp DPC. TCRdb processed the RACE reads anew with MiXCR; each CDR3 protein has one entry. This table has about 84,000 distinct CDR3 sequences, about 10% appearing once. Material: whole blood, obtained in connection with sensitization to the hapten diphenylcyclopropenone (DPC). These receptors were taken from a woman aged 50 to 60 with alopecia areata. Some clones in this sample may be carry-over from other donors' samples.

The chain joins TRBV29-1 to TRBJ2-3, with TRBD2 matching 14 bases. J was trimmed by 4 bases and V by 1 base; bases with no gene match: 7. This CDR3 contains 17 residues. In germline, CDR1 is SQVTM, CDR2 ANQGSEA. The CDR3 sequence is CSVEAGLAGGSADTQYF. For the CDR3, the DNA is TGCAGCGTTGAAGCCGGACTAGCGGGAGGTTCAGCAGATACGCAGTATTTT.

V is TRBV15 and J is TRBJ2-5; possible D gene TRBD2, 6 bases. Between the trimmed V and J ends, which lost 0 bases and 5 bases, there was a span of 10 bases. Germline loops: CDR1 LNHNV, CDR2 YYDKDF (reference sequence). The CDR3 consists of 14 residues. Here the CDR3 DNA reads TGTGCCACCAGCAGAGACGCGGGGACGGAGACCCAGTACTTC. It encodes CATSRDAGTETQYF.

The chain employs TRBV29-1 and TRBJ1-1; 7 bases agree with TRBD1. This CDR3 has 12 residues. V dropped 6 bases and J dropped 1; count of bases not matched to a gene: 2. CDR1 is SQVTM, CDR2 ANQGSEA, per germline. The CDR3 reads CSVGQQNTEAFF. CDR3 bases: TGCAGCGTGGGACAGCAGAACACTGAAGCTTTCTTT. The full variable domain, its missing parts supplied by reference TRBV29-1 and TRBJ1-1, is SAVISQKPSRDICQRGTSLTIQCQVDSQVTMMFWYRQQPGQSLTLIATANQGSEATYESGFVIDKFPISRPNLTFSTLTVSNMSPEDSSIYLCSVGQQNTEAFFGQGTRLTVV.

The CDR3 is CASSYSWLNTEAFF. CDR3 DNA: TGTGCCAGCAGTTACTCGTGGCTGAACACTGAAGCTTTCTTT. The chain joins TRBV6-5 to TRBJ1-1; no clear D. This CDR3 has 14 residues. V lost 0 bases to trimming and J lost 0 bases, with 5 bases between them. CDR1 is MNHEY, CDR2 SVGAGI, per germline.

The chain couples TRBV4-3 to TRBJ2-1; D not resolved. CDR3 length: 15 residues. V was clipped by 2 bases and J by 0 bases, with 8 bases between them. The germline V gene has CDR1 LGHNA and CDR2 YSLEER. The chain's CDR3 is CASSQHAASYNEQFF. The CDR3 DNA reads TGCGCCAGCAGCCAACACGCGGCCTCCTACAATGAGCAGTTCTTC.

This clonotype was observed at least ten times. Here the CDR3 reads CASSLGQGNTQYF. CDR3 nucleotides: TGCGCCAGCAGCTTGGGACAGGGGAATACGCAGTATTTT. The chain employs TRBV5-1 and TRBJ2-3; TRBD1 matches 8 bases. This CDR3 has 13 amino acids. The V gene's germline CDR1 is SGHRS and CDR2 YFSETQ. V gave up 0 bases and J gave up 7 bases; unmatched junction bases: 1.